This T cell receptor (beta chain) came from a study of T cells after yellow fever vaccination. TCRdb ran MiXCR on the 5' RACE reads and lists one entry per CDR3 protein. This sample has 200,000 to 300,000 distinct CDR3 sequences; over 10% occur once, and the top ten carry 0.4% to 0.55%. The source of this sequence is a man aged 30-40 years who received the YFV17D yellow fever vaccine. Sequences were derived from CD4+ T cells sorted from PBMCs, sampled 45 days after the yellow fever booster vaccination.

In nucleotides, the CDR3 is TGTGCCAGCAGCTTAGGCTCGGCACTACGTCGAGGCTATAGCAATCAGCCCCAGCATTTT. Translation: CASSLGSALRRGYSNQPQHF. This chain links TRBV7-2 with TRBJ1-5; no clear D gene. Trimming removed 1 base from V and 0 bases from J, with 22 bases in between. Germline V gene sequence: CDR1 SGHTA, CDR2 FQGNSA. CDR3 size: 20 residues.